This T cell receptor (beta chain) was sequenced during a study of Ad26.COV2.S vaccination and SARS-CoV-2 variants. The V end was cut by 3 bases, the J end by 9 bases, with 14 bases between. Germline V CDR1 and CDR2: MNHEY, SVGEGT. This CDR3 is built from 14 residues. Libraries were prepared by immunoSEQ multiplex PCR; TCRdb keeps only in-frame clonotypes and omits some of them. The profile covers 380,000 or so clones, with under 90% appearing a single time and 7.4% taken by the ten largest. The sample's treatment: 19 received Ad26.COV2.S at low or high dose, single or two shots; 5 received placebo; per-sample allocation not given. The study sampled participants on day 63 after the first vaccine or placebo injection.

The receptor was derived from a person aged 18-65 years who received the Ad26.COV2.S COVID-19 vaccine or a placebo. This sample comprised peripheral blood, obtained in a trial of Ad26.COV2.S vaccine versus placebo. The V call is TRBV6-2 or TRBV6-3, the J call TRBJ1-4, with D hard to call. CDR3 protein: CASSYGAGSKKLFF. The CDR3 DNA follows: TGTGCCAGCAGTTATGGCGCAGGAAGTAAAAAACTGTTTTTT.